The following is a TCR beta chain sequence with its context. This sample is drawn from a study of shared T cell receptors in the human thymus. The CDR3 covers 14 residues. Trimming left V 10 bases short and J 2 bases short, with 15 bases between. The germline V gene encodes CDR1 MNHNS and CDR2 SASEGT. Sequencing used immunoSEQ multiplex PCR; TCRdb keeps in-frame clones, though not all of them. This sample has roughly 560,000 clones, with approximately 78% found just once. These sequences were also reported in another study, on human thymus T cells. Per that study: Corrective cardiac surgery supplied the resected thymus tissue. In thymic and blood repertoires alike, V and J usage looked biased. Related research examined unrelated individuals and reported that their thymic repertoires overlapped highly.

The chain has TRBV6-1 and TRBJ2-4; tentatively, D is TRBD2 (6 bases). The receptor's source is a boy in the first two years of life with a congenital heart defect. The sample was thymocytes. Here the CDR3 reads CATPGGDSKNIQYF. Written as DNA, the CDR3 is TGTGCCACCCCTGGAGGGGACTCCAAAAACATTCAGTACTTC.